The rows below give T cell receptor beta chains drawn from one sample of a study of long-term antiretroviral therapy in people with HIV. Libraries were prepared by immunoSEQ multiplex PCR; TCRdb keeps only in-frame clonotypes and omits some of them. The sample records 16,000 or so clones, 65% to 85% being singletons. The sample was unsorted PBMCs, taken 0.1 years before starting antiretroviral therapy. The receptors here all came from a young man with HIV. The CDR3 runs from the conserved cysteine through the conserved F or W. The D gene is left open where the match is weak. Clone size is shown for a subset of rows, as once, few, many or a class of expanded clone.

>TRBV27|TRBJ2-3|.|.
TGTGCCAGCAGCCCTTGGGCCCCCGCAGATACGCAGTATTTT
CASSPWAPADTQYF
>TRBV7-9|TRBJ1-3|.|.
TGTGCCAGCAGATTACTCTTGGGGAGCTCTGGAAACACCATATATTTT
CASRLLLGSSGNTIYF
>TRBV30|TRBJ1-5|TRBD1|.
TGTGCCTGGAGTACCGGGACAGTTAATCAGCCCCAGCATTTT
CAWSTGTVNQPQHF
>TRBV6-6|TRBJ1-1|.|.
TGTGCCAGCTCACCCGGCAGGGAGAACACTGAAGCTTTCTTT
CASSPGRENTEAFF
>TRBV5-6|TRBJ1-1|.|.
TGTGCCAGCAGCTTGGCCCACAGGGACCTCACTGAAGCTTTCTTT
CASSLAHRDLTEAFF
>TRBV7-3|TRBJ1-2|.|once
TGTGCCAGCAGCTTAACAGGGGACCCCCATGGCTACACCTTC
CASSLTGDPHGYTF
>TRBV18|TRBJ2-7|TRBD1|.
TGTGCCAGCTCACCTGTGGGACAGGACTACGAGCAGTACTTC
CASSPVGQDYEQYF
>TRBV14|TRBJ1-5|.|.
TGTGCCAGCAGCCTCGGTAATCAGCCCCAGCATTTT
CASSLGNQPQHF
>TRBV29-1|TRBJ2-1|TRBD2|.
TGCAGCGTCCCAAAGACTAGCGGTGGAACAAGCTCCTACAATGAGCAGTTCTTC
CSVPKTSGGTSSYNEQFF
>TRBV28|TRBJ1-5|.|.
TGTGCCAGCAGTTTAAGTGGCAATTATCAGCCCCAGCATTTT
CASSLSGNYQPQHF